The rows below give T cell receptor beta chains drawn from one sample of a study of identifying expanded T cells in peripheral blood. Repertoires were generated with immunoSEQ multiplex PCR, while TCRdb's copy carries only in-frame clones and drops some. The sample shows some 77,000 clones, roughly 91% of them seen only once. The source material was blood. These receptors were collected from a person aged 18 to 70 in good health. Both conserved end residues are part of each CDR3. The D gene is left open where the match is weak. Some rows have no size entry. The others give once, few or many, or a class for an expanded clone.

TRBV5-1,NA,NA,TRBJ2-2,CASSLVGDGRELFF,TGCGCCAGCAGCTTGGTCGGGGACGGGCGGGAGCTGTTTTTT
TRBV6-5,TRBD2,NA,TRBJ2-1,CASSLRSSGGAWEQFF,TGTGCCAGCAGTTTAAGGTCTAGCGGGGGGGCATGGGAGCAGTTCTTC
TRBV18,NA,NA,TRBJ1-6,CASSPREGSATSYSPLHF,TGTGCCAGCTCACCTAGAGAGGGAAGTGCCACCTCATATTCACCCCTCCACTTT
TRBV18,NA,NA,TRBJ2-5,CASSPDLQAETQYF,TGTGCCAGCTCACCCGATCTCCAGGCGGAGACCCAGTACTTC
TRBV13,TRBD1,NA,TRBJ2-7,CASSLDRDSPYEQYF,TGTGCCAGCAGCTTAGACCGGGACAGTCCCTACGAGCAGTACTTC
TRBV28,NA,once,TRBJ2-2,CASSLGGPVGELFF,TGTGCCAGCAGTTTGGGGGGGCCGGTCGGGGAGCTGTTTTTT
TRBV4-2,TRBD1,NA,TRBJ1-4,CASSHHRGRNEKLFF,TGTGCCAGCAGCCACCACAGGGGCCGTAATGAAAAACTGTTTTTT
TRBV9,NA,NA,TRBJ2-3,CASSVDGRRTDTQYF,TGTGCCAGCAGCGTAGACGGAAGACGCACAGATACGCAGTATTTT
TRBV6-5,NA,NA,TRBJ1-1,CASSSSSGQAFF,TGTGCCAGCAGCTCTTCCTCAGGGCAGGCTTTCTTT
TRBV13,NA,NA,TRBJ1-1,CASSFSSNTEAFF,TGTGCCAGCAGTTTTAGTAGCAACACTGAAGCTTTCTTT
TRBV7-9,NA,NA,TRBJ2-5,CASSSLSPGWETQYF,TGTGCCAGCAGCTCGTTAAGTCCGGGGTGGGAGACCCAGTACTTC
TRBV2,NA,NA,TRBJ2-7,CASSEQPYSYEQYF,TGTGCCAGCAGTGAACAGCCATACTCCTACGAGCAGTACTTC
TRBV19,NA,NA,TRBJ2-4,CASSILEGKLGGSKNIQYF,TGTGCCAGTAGTATCTTAGAGGGAAAACTAGGAGGCTCCAAAAACATTCAGTACTTC
TRBV13,NA,once,TRBJ2-5,CASSLAAHELQETQYF,TGTGCCAGCAGCTTAGCGGCCCATGAACTTCAAGAGACCCAGTACTTC
TRBV4-3,TRBD1,NA,TRBJ2-7,CASSQGRGPGHEQYF,TGCGCCAGCAGCCAAGGAAGGGGGCCGGGGCACGAGCAGTACTTC
TRBV5-8,NA,NA,TRBJ1-1,CASSLTVNTEAFF,TGTGCCAGCAGCTTGACGGTAAACACTGAAGCTTTCTTT
TRBV5-1,NA,NA,TRBJ1-3,CASSLGGTGNTIYF,TGCGCCAGCAGCTTGGGGGGGACTGGAAACACCATATATTTT
TRBV27,TRBD2,NA,TRBJ2-3,CASRGIAGGLTDTQYF,TGTGCCAGCAGAGGGATAGCGGGGGGGCTCACAGATACGCAGTATTTT
TRBV2,TRBD1,NA,TRBJ2-1,CASLPGTGNNEQFF,TGTGCCAGCCTCCCCGGGACAGGGAACAATGAGCAGTTCTTC
TRBV7-2,TRBD1,NA,TRBJ2-7,CASSFTGTGSYEQYF,TGTGCCAGCAGCTTCACCGGGACAGGCTCCTACGAGCAGTACTTC
TRBV5-6,NA,NA,TRBJ2-7,CASSLGSSYEQYF,TGTGCCAGCAGCCTCGGTAGCTCCTACGAGCAGTACTTC
TRBV7-2,NA,NA,TRBJ1-5,CASSLDPDYQPQHF,TGTGCCAGCAGCTTAGATCCAGACTATCAGCCCCAGCATTTT
TRBV4-1,NA,NA,TRBJ1-2,CASSPEMNYGYTF,TGCGCCAGCAGTCCGGAGATGAACTATGGCTACACCTTC
TRBV13,NA,NA,TRBJ2-7,CASSRGGGYEQYF,TGTGCCAGCAGCCGGGGAGGGGGCTACGAGCAGTACTTC
TRBV4-3,NA,NA,TRBJ2-7,CASSQGNRVYEQYF,TGCGCCAGCAGCCAAGGGAACAGGGTTTACGAGCAGTACTTC
TRBV4-2,TRBD2,NA,TRBJ2-5,CASSQGLAGGYREETQYF,TGTGCCAGCAGCCAGGGACTAGCCGGGGGTTACAGGGAAGAGACCCAGTACTTC
TRBV5-4,NA,NA,TRBJ2-5,CASSSGPQETQYF,TGTGCCAGCTCTTCCGGGCCACAAGAGACCCAGTACTTC
TRBV29-1,TRBD1,NA,TRBJ2-2,CSAPGQGDTGELFF,TGCAGCGCCCCGGGACAGGGGGACACCGGGGAGCTGTTTTTT
TRBV2,TRBD1,NA,TRBJ1-1,CASSFQGGGTEAFF,TGTGCCAGCAGTTTTCAGGGGGGTGGGACTGAAGCTTTCTTT
TRBV6-1,NA,NA,TRBJ2-7,CASSEALYRLNYEQYF,TGTGCCAGCAGTGAAGCGCTTTATCGTCTAAACTACGAGCAGTACTTC
TRBV6-1,NA,NA,TRBJ2-7,CASSAQRGGSYEQYF,TGTGCCAGCAGTGCCCAAAGGGGGGGCTCCTACGAGCAGTACTTC
TRBV7-2,NA,NA,TRBJ2-7,CASSYPGMAGQNEQYF,TGTGCCAGCAGCTACCCCGGAATGGCAGGGCAAAACGAGCAGTACTTC
TRBV4-3,TRBD1,NA,TRBJ2-5,CASSQEVPGGQETQYF,TGCGCCAGCAGCCAAGAAGTTCCAGGGGGCCAAGAGACCCAGTACTTC
TRBV7-6,NA,NA,TRBJ2-7,CASSLSSGFPATWEYEQYF,TGTGCCAGCAGCTTATCCAGCGGGTTCCCCGCAACGTGGGAATACGAGCAGTACTTC